This T cell receptor (beta chain) came from a study of Graves' ophthalmopathy and Graves' hyperthyroidism. Study results and limitations: Among expanded thyroid clonotypes above 0.001 frequency, most also occurred in blood.

Using RNA transcripts, the TCR beta CDR3 regions were amplified. HTBI primers primed a first-round RT-PCR, and a second-round multiplex PCR followed. Via MiXCR, TCRdb re-called the multiplex PCR reads, giving one row per CDR3 protein. The sample holds about 400,000 distinct CDR3 sequences, 15% to 20% seen once. Worth noting for this clonotype: Its antigen is not known.

This CDR3 is 15 amino acids long. Germline V gene data show CDR1 as SGHAT and CDR2 as FQNNGV. The ends lost 0 bases at V and 4 bases at J; junction bases unmatched: 0. The sequenced sample consisted of peripheral blood. The receptor comes from a woman between 18 and 29 years old with Graves' ophthalmopathy. The chain combines TRBV11-2 with TRBJ2-4; the match to TRBD2 covers 10 bases. The CDR3 sequence is CASSLEAGGKNIQYF. DNA for the CDR3: TGTGCCAGCAGCTTAGAAGCGGGAGGGAAAAACATTCAGTACTTC.